The 9 T cell receptor beta chains given below trace back to one sample, sequenced in a study of shared clonotypes between healthy human individuals. Only in-frame clones appear in the TCRdb table, and some are missing; sequencing was by immunoSEQ multiplex PCR. The sample includes over 750,000 clones, roughly 96% of them seen just once. Naive CD8 cells lacked CD45RO, underwent positive selection for CCR7 and left out terminally differentiated effector memory CD45RA+ cells. The sample was naive CD8+ T cells sorted from blood. The receptors come from a man aged 25-40 years in good health.

The rearrangement uses TRBV6-9 and TRBJ2-2; the D call may be TRBD1 or TRBD2 (5 bases each). Looked up from germline, CDR1 is MNHGY and CDR2 is SVAAGI. The CDR3 runs to 13 residues. Trimming stripped 8 bases from V and 5 bases from J, with 12 bases between. This CDR3 is CASRDPSTGELFF. The CDR3 coding sequence is TGTGCCAGCCGGGACCCCTCGACCGGGGAGCTGTTTTTT.

This chain connects TRBV4-1 to TRBJ2-7, with a tentative D call TRBD1 (6 bases). The germline V gene encodes CDR1 MGHRA and CDR2 YSYEKL. V shed 1 base and J shed 1 base, with 11 bases lying between them. This CDR3 is built from 15 residues. The DNA of the CDR3 is TGCGCCAGCAGCCAAGTTACGGACAGTTCCTACGAGCAGTACTTC. Translation gives CASSQVTDSSYEQYF.

The chain carries TRBV27 and TRBJ2-2; weak D call: TRBD1 (6 bases). Trimming left V 6 bases short and J 6 bases short, with 14 bases between. Germline CDR1 and CDR2: MNHEY and SMNVEV (reference sequence). The CDR3 covers 14 residues. The CDR3 DNA reads as TGTGCCAGCAGCCGACCCGACAGGCCCGGGGAGCTGTTTTTT. Its protein product is CASSRPDRPGELFF.

V and J are TRBV9 and TRBJ1-3; 9 bases are a match to TRBD1. With 4 bases clipped from V and 2 bases from J, the junction kept 1 base outside the gene matches. Per germline, CDR1 SGDLS and CDR2 YYNGEE. This CDR3 is built from 14 residues. The CDR3 DNA follows: TGTGCCAGCAGCTGGACAGGGGCTGGAAACACCATATATTTT. Translation: CASSWTGAGNTIYF. Together with reference TRBV9 and TRBJ1-3, the CDR3 gives the full variable domain: DSGVTQTPKHLITATGQRVTLRCSPRSGDLSVYWYQQSLDQGLQFLIQYYNGEERAKGNILERFSAQQFPDLHSELNLSSLELGDSALYFCASSWTGAGNTIYFGEGSWLTVV.

This sequence joins TRBV27 and TRBJ2-7; a weak D match, TRBD2 (6 bases). Germline V gene lookup returns CDR1 MNHEY and CDR2 SMNVEV (reference sequence). The ends were cut back, 6 bases at V and 0 bases at J, with 9 bases in the middle. This CDR3 has 13 amino acids. The CDR3 DNA sequence: TGTGCCAGCAGAGCGGGTAGCTCCTACGAGCAGTACTTC. Protein product: CASRAGSSYEQYF.

The chain joins TRBV7-9 to TRBJ1-1; weak D call: TRBD1 (6 bases). This CDR3 contains 13 residues. CDR1 is SEHNR and CDR2 is FQNEAQ in the germline V gene (reference sequence). The V end lost 3 bases, the J end lost 5 bases, and 10 bases lay between the germline ends. The CDR3 nucleotides read TGTGCCAGCAGCTTGCAGGGGAGGACTGAAGCTTTCTTT. Protein sequence: CASSLQGRTEAFF.

The chain joins TRBV18 to TRBJ2-7, with 7 nucleotides matching TRBD1. Germline-derived CDR1 and CDR2 are KGHSH and LQKENI. The V segment lost 3 bases and the J segment 2 bases; nucleotides outside the gene matches: 7. The CDR3 extends over 15 amino acids. The DNA for the CDR3 is TGTGCCAGCTCACCGACAGGGAGAGAAGCCTACGAGCAGTACTTC. Its protein is CASSPTGREAYEQYF.

The rearrangement links TRBV7-8 to TRBJ2-5, with 7 bases that match TRBD2. The CDR3 is 13 residues long. In germline, CDR1 is SGHVS, CDR2 FQNEAQ. V shed 6 bases, J shed 4 bases, and the junction held 5 bases outside the gene matches. The CDR3 DNA sequence: TGTGCCAGCAGGAAGCGGGGCGTAGAGACCCAGTACTTC. This encodes CASRKRGVETQYF.

The rearrangement joins TRBV4-1 to TRBJ1-1; no firm D call. CDR1 and CDR2 (germline): MGHRA, YSYEKL. This CDR3 has 17 residues. Deletions cut 0 bases from V and 1 base from J, with 15 bases between. CDR3 bases: TGCGCCAGCAGCCAAGAGAGAAATTACAGAGGGAACACTGAAGCTTTCTTT. Its protein is CASSQERNYRGNTEAFF.